The next 7 T cell receptor beta chains were all read from a single sample in a study of regulatory T cells in long-lasting Graves disease. Indicated time point: newly diagnosed GD, antithyroid drugs for less than 3 months. Following extraction of RNA from PBMCs, that RNA was used to make the TCR library. According to the study, TCR beta libraries were built with iRepertoire HTBI primers and CDR3-region Arm-PCR. TCRdb re-called the multiplex PCR reads with MiXCR, one entry per CDR3 protein. The table lists 400,000 to 550,000 distinct CDR3 sequences, approximately 16% of them singletons. The sample was also linked to a second study, of T cells in Graves' hyperthyroidism and ophthalmopathy.

This material consisted of peripheral blood mononuclear cells (PBMCs), taken at new diagnosis, from a patient treated with antithyroid drugs. Every receptor here comes from a woman aged 25 to 39 with Graves disease.

There are many counts of this clonotype. The J gene is TRBJ1-4, the V gene TRBV18, with 7 bases lining up with TRBD1. Germline CDR1 is KGHSH and CDR2 is LQKENI. The J segment lost 3 bases and the V segment lost 3 bases, leaving 4 bases of the junction unmatched. The CDR3 contains 15 residues. The CDR3 DNA reads as TGTGCCAGCTCACCTCCGGGACAGCCTAATGAAAAACTGTTTTTT. Encoded protein: CASSPPGQPNEKLFF.

This clonotype occurred many times. The V and J genes are TRBV12-3 or TRBV12-4 and TRBJ2-5; 7 bases fit TRBD1. The ends lost 6 bases at V and 5 bases at J; junction bases unmatched: 9. The CDR3 totals 14 residues. The DNA of the CDR3 is TGTGCCAGCAGAGATAGACAGGGCCTCGAGACCCAGTACTTC. Translated: CASRDRQGLETQYF.

This rearrangement joins TRBV28 to TRBJ2-7, with 11 bases aligning to TRBD2. Germline CDR1 MDHEN, CDR2 SYDVKM. The CDR3 totals 15 residues. J lost 4 bases, V lost 7 bases, and 9 bases had no gene match. CDR3 in DNA: TGTGCCAGCACGAAACTAGCGGGAGTGGTATACGAGCAGTACTTC. Translation: CASTKLAGVVYEQYF. Based on the CDR3 plus reference TRBV28 and TRBJ2-7, the full variable domain is DVKVTQSSRYLVKRTGEKVFLECVQDMDHENMFWYRQDPGLGLRLIYFSYDVKMKEKGDIPEGYSVSREKKERFSLILESASTNQTSMYLCASTKLAGVVYEQYFGPGTRLTVT.

In this sample, this clonotype turned up a few times. The chain joins TRBV29-1 to TRBJ1-2; no firm D call. CDR3 length: 12 amino acids. V lost 8 bases, J lost 3 bases, and 13 bases lay in between. Germline CDR1 reads SQVTM; CDR2 reads ANQGSEA. CDR3 sequence reads: CSTVRTDYGYTF. CDR3 nucleotides: TGCAGCACCGTCAGGACTGACTATGGCTACACCTTC.

In its sample, this clonotype was seen many times. This chain joins TRBV7-9 and TRBJ2-3; 7 nucleotides line up with TRBD2. V shed 7 bases, J shed 3 bases, and the junction held 16 bases outside the gene matches. The CDR3 spans 17 residues. Germline-derived CDR1 and CDR2 are SEHNR and FQNEAQ (reference sequence). In nucleotides, the CDR3 is TGTGCCAGCATACGGGCTAGCGGAGCAGGATGGACAGATACGCAGTATTTT. Translation gives CASIRASGAGWTDTQYF.

This clonotype was observed at least ten times. The J gene is TRBJ1-1, the V gene TRBV20-1; possible D gene TRBD1, 5 bases. CDR1 and CDR2 from the germline V gene are DFQATT and SNEGSKA (reference sequence). The CDR3 is 14 amino acids. V was clipped by 0 bases and J by 0 bases, with 8 bases between them. The CDR3 is CSARERGLNTEAFF. The CDR3 nucleotides are TGCAGTGCTAGAGAGCGGGGCCTGAACACTGAAGCTTTCTTT.

This clonotype came up a few times. V gene TRBV5-5 combines with J gene TRBJ2-1, with D perhaps TRBD2 (5 bases). The ends were cut back, 4 bases at V and 0 bases at J, with 11 bases in the middle. The CDR3 contains 15 residues. Germline V gene lookup returns CDR1 SGHKS and CDR2 YYEKEE (reference sequence). The DNA for the CDR3 is TGTGCCAGCAGCCCAACTAGAAACTCCTACAATGAGCAGTTCTTC. The encoded protein is CASSPTRNSYNEQFF.